These T cell receptor beta chains were read from a single sample in a study of patients and donors after allogeneic stem cell transplantation. TCRdb reprocessed the RT-PCR reads via MiXCR and lists one record per CDR3 protein. The profile covers 1,500 to 2,000 distinct CDR3 sequences, with roughly 23% appearing a single time and about 28% taken by the ten largest. Specimen: blood, either unsorted or a sorted T cell fraction (not recorded which). Source of these receptors: a human donor who was either an allogeneic HSCT recipient or a stem cell or donor lymphocyte infusion donor (not recorded which). It is not recorded whose cells these are; they may come from a transplant donor. The CDR3 runs from the conserved cysteine through the conserved F or W.

J,V,CDR3
TRBJ1-4,TRBV5-1,CASSSKHSEGVKLFF
TRBJ2-3,TRBV29-1,CSVEAGTGVQRGTQYF
TRBJ2-1,TRBV6-2/TRBV6-3,CASSQYNEQFF
TRBJ2-3,TRBV6-6,CASGSLATGADTQYF
TRBJ1-2,TRBV6-2/TRBV6-3,CASYDGNGYTF
TRBJ1-2,TRBV5-1,CASSSSSGYTF
TRBJ2-3,TRBV11-3,CASSLDGAPAQYF
TRBJ2-3,TRBV5-4,CASSLEGVTQYF
TRBJ2-1,TRBV2,CASRRENYYNEQFF
TRBJ1-1,TRBV10-3,CAISERDSYEAFF
TRBJ2-5,TRBV20-1,CSATVQETQYF
TRBJ2-2,TRBV4-3,CASSRDRGTGELFF
TRBJ2-3,TRBV7-3,CASSGGITDTQYF
TRBJ2-5,TRBV11-2,CASSLGEKETQYF
TRBJ1-1,TRBV9,CASSAHRGPGTEAFF
TRBJ2-3,TRBV29-1,CSVVLAGSMDTQYF
TRBJ2-2,TRBV11-2,CASSSDLAGTGELFF